The sequence of this T cell receptor beta chain was determined in a study of blood T cells in healthy people across ages. The germline V gene encodes CDR1 SGHRS and CDR2 YFSETQ. There are 14 residues in the CDR3. Trimming took off 0 bases at V and 5 bases at J, with 12 bases between the two ends. Researchers collected ten milliliters of peripheral blood from every single donor. Total RNA amounts of at least 5 micrograms were extracted per sample. This clonotype was counted a few times. Primed by a sample-barcoded 5' primer and a J-beta primer mix, a second PCR proceeded for roughly 6 to 12 cycles. TCRdb analysed the 5' RACE reads with MiXCR anew, one entry per CDR3 protein. The sample carries about 720,000 distinct CDR3 sequences, approximately 21% recorded once.

The sequence was collected from a man aged 70-80 years in good health. The rearrangement joins TRBV5-1 to TRBJ2-7; D is perhaps TRBD1 (6 bases). The source material was blood. The CDR3 bases are TGCGCCAGCAGCTTGGGACAGGCCGTCCACGAGCAGTACTTC. This sequence encodes CASSLGQAVHEQYF.